This TCR beta chain originates from a study of long-term antiretroviral therapy in people with HIV. Each donor had at least one pre-ART and at least two post-ART PBMC samples. It was version v3.0 of the immunoSEQ assay that was run at survey level. Method: immunoSEQ multiplex PCR; TCRdb's copy keeps in-frame clones and lacks some. The data contain about 18,000 clones, about nine tenths of them singletons. CDR3 length: 15 amino acids. The ends were cut back, 1 base at V and 0 bases at J, with 7 bases in the middle. The germline V gene has CDR1 SNHLY and CDR2 FYNNEI. The sequencing here drew on unsorted PBMCs, taken 3 years after starting antiretroviral therapy. This clonotype was obtained from a man in his fifties or sixties with HIV. V and J are TRBV2 and TRBJ1-3, with D uncertain. CDR3 region: CASSEDRISGNTIYF. The CDR3 DNA reads as TGTGCCAGCAGTGAAGACAGAATCTCTGGAAACACCATATATTTT.